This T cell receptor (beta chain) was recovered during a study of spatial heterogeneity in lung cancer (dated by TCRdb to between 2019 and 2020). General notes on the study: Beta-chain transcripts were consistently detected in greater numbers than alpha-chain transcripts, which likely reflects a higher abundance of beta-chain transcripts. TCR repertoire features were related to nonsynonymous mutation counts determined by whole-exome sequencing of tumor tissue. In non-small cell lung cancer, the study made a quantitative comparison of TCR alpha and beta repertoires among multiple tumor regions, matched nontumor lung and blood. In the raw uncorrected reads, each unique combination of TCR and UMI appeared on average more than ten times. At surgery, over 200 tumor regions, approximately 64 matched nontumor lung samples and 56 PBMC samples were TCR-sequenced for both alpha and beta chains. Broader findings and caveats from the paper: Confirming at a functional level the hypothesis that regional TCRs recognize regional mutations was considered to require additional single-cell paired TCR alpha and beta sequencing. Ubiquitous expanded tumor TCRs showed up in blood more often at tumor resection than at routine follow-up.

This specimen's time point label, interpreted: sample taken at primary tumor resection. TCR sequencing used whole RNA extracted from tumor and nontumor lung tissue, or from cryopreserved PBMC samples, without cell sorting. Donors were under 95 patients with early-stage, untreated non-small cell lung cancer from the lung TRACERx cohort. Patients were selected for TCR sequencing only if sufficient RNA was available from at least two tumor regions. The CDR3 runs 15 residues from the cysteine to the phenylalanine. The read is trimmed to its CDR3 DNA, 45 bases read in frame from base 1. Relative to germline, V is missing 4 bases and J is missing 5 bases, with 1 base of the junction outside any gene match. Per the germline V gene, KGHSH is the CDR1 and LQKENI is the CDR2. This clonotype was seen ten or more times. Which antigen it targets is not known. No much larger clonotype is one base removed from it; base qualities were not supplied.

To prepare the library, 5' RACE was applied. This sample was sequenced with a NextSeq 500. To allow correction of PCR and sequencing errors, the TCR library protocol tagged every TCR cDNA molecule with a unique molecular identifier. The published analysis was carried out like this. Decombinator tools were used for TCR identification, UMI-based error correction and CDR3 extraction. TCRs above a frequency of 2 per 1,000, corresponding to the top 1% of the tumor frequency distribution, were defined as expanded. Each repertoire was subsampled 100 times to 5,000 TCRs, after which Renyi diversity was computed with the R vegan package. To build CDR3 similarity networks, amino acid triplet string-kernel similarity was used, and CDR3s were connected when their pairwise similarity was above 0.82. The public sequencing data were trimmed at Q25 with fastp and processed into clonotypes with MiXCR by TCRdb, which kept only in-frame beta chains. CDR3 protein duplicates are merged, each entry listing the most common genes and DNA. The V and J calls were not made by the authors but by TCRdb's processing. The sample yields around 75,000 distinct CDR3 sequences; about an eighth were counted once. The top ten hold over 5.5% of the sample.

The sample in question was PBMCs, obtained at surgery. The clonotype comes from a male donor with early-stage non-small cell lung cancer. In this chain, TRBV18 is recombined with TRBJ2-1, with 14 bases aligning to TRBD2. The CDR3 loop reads CASSLGLAGDNEQFF. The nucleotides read TGTGCCAGCTCACTGGGACTAGCGGGAGACAATGAGCAGTTCTTC.